This T cell receptor (beta chain) was captured by sequencing in a study of immune cell composition in non-small cell lung cancer. Only in-frame clones appear in the TCRdb table, and some are missing; sequencing was by immunoSEQ multiplex PCR. The sample lists some 9,000 clones, 67% occurring once. Normal lung sampling was at least 3 cm from the tumour, as distant as possible. The sequencing input was non-adjacent lung tissue. This clonotype was sampled from a human donor with non-small cell lung cancer.

For the CDR3, the DNA is TGTGCCACCAGCCGGGAGGCTGGGACCGGCAATCAGCCCCAGCATTTT. Encoded protein: CATSREAGTGNQPQHF. The chain is built from TRBV15 and TRBJ1-5, with D tentatively TRBD1 (5 bases). Looked up from germline, CDR1 is LNHNV and CDR2 is YYDKDF (reference sequence). Deletions cut 5 bases from V and 2 bases from J, with 16 bases between. The CDR3 length is 16 residues.